This T cell receptor beta chain was captured in a study of T cell clonotyping in hematopoietic cell transplantation. For the study at large: Recipients' pretransplant samples followed cytoreduction. Study results and caveats: Recipient TCR diversity dropped after transplant; expanded clonotypes rose from day 30 to 180. Few recipient clonotypes overlapped donors; over 95% were de novo at given depth.

The data were produced by immunoSEQ multiplex PCR, yet TCRdb's version contains in-frame clones alone and is incomplete. This table has 25,000 to 30,000 clones, roughly 85% appearing once. The sample's time point: recipient sample about 28 days before transplant, after cytoreduction. Recipient blood drawn about 28 days pretransplant and days 30, 100, 180 after. Notes on this clone: Its antigen is as yet unknown.

The CDR3 runs 17 residues. Trimming cost V 0 bases and J 4 bases; bases outside gene matches: 7. The germline V gene has CDR1 SGHTA and CDR2 FQGNSA. V and J are TRBV7-2 and TRBJ1-3; 9 bases match TRBD1. This TCR came from a man in his forties with acute myeloid leukemia. Some clones in this sample may be carry-over from other donors' samples. Material: peripheral blood mononuclear cells, obtained before stem cell transplant. The CDR3 DNA follows: TGTGCCAGCAGCTTAGCCGGACAGGGGCGCACAGGAAACACCATATATTTT. It yields the protein CASSLAGQGRTGNTIYF.